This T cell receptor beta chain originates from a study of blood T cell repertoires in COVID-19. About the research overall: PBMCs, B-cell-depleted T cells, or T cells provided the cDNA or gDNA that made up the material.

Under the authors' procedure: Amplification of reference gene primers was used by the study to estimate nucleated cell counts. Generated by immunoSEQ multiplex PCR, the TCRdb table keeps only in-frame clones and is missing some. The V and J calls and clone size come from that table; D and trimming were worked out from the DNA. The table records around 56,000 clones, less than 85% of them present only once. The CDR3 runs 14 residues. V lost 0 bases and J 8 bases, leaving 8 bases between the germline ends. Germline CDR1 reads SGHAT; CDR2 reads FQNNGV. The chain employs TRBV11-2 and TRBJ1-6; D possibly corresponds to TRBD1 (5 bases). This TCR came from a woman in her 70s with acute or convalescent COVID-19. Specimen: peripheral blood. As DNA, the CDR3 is TGTGCCAGCAGCTTAGAGACAGCTCATTCACCCCTCCACTTT. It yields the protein CASSLETAHSPLHF.